Given below is one T cell receptor (beta chain) in context. This sample is part of a study of blood T cell repertoires in COVID-19. Study background: Samples came from the United States, Italy and Spain, spanning acute and convalescent COVID-19.

V shed 2 bases, J shed 9 bases, and the junction held 16 bases outside the gene matches. The CDR3 is 18 amino acids. Germline CDR1 reads SEHNR; CDR2 reads FQNEAQ (reference sequence). Per the original methods: Reference gene primer amplification gave estimated nucleated cell counts. Here immunoSEQ multiplex PCR was the method, and the copy in TCRdb shows in-frame clones only, minus some. Clone size and V and J calls were adopted from that table, with D and trimming inferred from the DNA. The sample has about 220,000 clones, around 85% seen once; the top ten hold 2.4%. The chain has TRBV7-9 and TRBJ2-1; TRBD1 matches at 10 bases. The source of this sequence is a woman in her sixties or seventies with COVID-19, enrolled during active disease. What was sequenced was peripheral blood. This CDR3 reads CASSLIRGGTGVQVEQFF. Written as DNA, the CDR3 is TGTGCCAGCAGCTTAATCCGTGGAGGGACAGGGGTCCAGGTTGAGCAGTTCTTC. The whole variable domain, remainder taken from reference TRBV7-9 and TRBJ2-1, is DTGVSQNPRHKITKRGQNVTFRCDPISEHNRLYWYRQTLGQGPEFLTYFQNEAQLEKSRLLSDRFSAERPKGSFSTLEIQRTEQGDSAMYLCASSLIRGGTGVQVEQFFGPGTRLTVL.